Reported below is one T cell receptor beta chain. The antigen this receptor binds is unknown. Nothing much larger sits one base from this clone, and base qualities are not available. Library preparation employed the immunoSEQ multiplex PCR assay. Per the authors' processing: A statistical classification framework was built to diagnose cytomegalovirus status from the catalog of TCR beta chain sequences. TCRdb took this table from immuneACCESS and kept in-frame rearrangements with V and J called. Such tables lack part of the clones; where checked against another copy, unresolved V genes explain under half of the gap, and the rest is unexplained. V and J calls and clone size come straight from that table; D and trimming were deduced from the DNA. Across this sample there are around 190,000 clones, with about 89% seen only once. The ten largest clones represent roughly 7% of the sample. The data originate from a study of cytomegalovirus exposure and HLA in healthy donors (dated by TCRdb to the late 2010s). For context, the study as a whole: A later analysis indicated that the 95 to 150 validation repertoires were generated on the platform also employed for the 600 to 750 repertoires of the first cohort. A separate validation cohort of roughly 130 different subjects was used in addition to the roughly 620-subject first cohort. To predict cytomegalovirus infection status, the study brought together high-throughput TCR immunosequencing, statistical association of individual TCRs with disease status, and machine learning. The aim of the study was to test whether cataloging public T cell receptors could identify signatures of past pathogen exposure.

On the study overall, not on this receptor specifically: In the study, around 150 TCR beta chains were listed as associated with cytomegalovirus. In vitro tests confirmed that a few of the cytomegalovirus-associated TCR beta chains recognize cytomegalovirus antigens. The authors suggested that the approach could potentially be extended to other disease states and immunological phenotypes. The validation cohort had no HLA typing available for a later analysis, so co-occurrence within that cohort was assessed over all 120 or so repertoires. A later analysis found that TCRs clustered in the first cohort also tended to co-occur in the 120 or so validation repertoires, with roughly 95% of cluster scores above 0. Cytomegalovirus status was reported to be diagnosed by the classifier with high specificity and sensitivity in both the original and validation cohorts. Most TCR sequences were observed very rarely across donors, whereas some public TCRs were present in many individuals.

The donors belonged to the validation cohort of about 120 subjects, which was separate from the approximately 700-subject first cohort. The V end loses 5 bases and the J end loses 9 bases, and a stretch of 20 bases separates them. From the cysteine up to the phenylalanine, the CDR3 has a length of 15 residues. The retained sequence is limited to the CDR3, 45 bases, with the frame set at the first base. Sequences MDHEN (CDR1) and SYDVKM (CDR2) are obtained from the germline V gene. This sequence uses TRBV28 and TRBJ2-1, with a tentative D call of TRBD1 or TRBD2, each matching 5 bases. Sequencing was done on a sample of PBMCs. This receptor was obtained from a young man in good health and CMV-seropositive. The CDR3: CASSPIRGGQGEQFF. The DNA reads TGTGCCAGCAGTCCCATTCGGGGCGGGCAGGGTGAGCAGTTCTTC.